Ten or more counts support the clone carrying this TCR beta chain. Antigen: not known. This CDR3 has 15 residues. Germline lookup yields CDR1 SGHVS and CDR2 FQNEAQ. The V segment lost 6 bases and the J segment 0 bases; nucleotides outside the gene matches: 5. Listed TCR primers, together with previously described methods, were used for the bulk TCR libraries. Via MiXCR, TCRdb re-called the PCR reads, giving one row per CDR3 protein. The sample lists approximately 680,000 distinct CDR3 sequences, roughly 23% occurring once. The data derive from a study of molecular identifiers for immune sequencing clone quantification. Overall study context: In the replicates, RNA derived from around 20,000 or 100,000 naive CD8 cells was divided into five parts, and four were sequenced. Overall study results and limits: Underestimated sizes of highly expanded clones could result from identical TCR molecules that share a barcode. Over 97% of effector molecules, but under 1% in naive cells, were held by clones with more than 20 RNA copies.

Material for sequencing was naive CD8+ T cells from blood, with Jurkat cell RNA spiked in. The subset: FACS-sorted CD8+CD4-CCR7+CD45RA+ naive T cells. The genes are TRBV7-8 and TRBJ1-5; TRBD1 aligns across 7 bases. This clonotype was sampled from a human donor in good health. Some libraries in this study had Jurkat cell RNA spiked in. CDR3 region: CASRPDRDSNQPQHF. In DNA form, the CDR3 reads TGTGCCAGCAGACCCGACAGGGATAGCAATCAGCCCCAGCATTTT.